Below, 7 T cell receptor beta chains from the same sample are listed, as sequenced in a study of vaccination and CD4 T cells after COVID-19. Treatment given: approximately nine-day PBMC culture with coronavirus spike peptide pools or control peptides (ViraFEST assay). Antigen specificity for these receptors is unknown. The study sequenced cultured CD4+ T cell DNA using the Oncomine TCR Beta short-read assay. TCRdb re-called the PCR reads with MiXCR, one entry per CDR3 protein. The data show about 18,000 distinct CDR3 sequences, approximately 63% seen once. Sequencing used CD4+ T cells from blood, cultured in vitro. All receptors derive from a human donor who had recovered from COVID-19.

CDR3 in DNA: TGTGCCAGCAGTTACTCGTATGGGAGCAATCAGCCCCAGCATTTT. Protein sequence: CASSYSYGSNQPQHF. This rearrangement joins TRBV6-5 to TRBJ1-5; D remains unclear. V was pared by 0 bases and J by 1 base, with 7 bases between. Germline CDR1 reads MNHEY; CDR2 reads SVGAGI. This CDR3 is built from 15 residues.

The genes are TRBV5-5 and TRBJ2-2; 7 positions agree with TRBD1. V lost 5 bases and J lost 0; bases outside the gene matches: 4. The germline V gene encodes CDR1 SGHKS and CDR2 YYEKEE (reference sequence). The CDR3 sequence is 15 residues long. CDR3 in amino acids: CASSRDRANTGELFF. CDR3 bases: TGTGCCAGCAGTCGCGACAGGGCGAACACCGGGGAGCTGTTTTTT. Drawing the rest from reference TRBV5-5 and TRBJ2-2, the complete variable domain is DAGVTQSPTHLIKTRGQQVTLRCSPISGHKSVSWYQQVLGQGPQFIFQYYEKEERGRGNFPDRFSARQFPNYSSELNVNALLLGDSALYLCASSRDRANTGELFFGEGSRLTVL.

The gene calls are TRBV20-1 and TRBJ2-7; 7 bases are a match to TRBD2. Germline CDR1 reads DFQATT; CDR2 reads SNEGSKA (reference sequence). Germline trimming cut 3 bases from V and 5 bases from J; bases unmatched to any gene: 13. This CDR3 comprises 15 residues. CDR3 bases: TGCAGTGCTAGGAGACTAGCAGCCGCCGGGGACGAGCAGTACTTC. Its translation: CSARRLAAAGDEQYF.

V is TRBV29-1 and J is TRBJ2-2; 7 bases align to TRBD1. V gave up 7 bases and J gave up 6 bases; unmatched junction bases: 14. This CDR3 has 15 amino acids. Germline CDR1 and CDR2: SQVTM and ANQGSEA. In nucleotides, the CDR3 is TGCAGCGCCCCCCTTCGGGACAGCCGGGCCGGGGAGCTGTTTTTT. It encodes CSAPLRDSRAGELFF.

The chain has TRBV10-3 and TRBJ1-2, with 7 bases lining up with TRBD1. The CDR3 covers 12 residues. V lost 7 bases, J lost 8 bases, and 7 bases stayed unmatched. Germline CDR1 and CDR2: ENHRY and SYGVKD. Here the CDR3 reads CAINRDREGYTF. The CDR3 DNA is TGTGCCATCAACCGGGACAGAGAAGGCTACACCTTC.

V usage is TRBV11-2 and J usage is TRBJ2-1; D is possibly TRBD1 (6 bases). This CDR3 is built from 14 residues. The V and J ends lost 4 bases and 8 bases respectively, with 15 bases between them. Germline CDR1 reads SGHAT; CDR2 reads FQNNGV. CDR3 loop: CASSSRRQAHEQFF. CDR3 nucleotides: TGTGCCAGCAGCTCGAGACGACAGGCCCATGAGCAGTTCTTC.

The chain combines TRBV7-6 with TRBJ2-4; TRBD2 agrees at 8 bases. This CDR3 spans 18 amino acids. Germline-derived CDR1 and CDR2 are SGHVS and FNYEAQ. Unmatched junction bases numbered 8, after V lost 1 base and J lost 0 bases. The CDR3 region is CASSLGRSSGLAKNIQYF. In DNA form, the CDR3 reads TGTGCCAGCAGCTTAGGGAGGTCTAGCGGGTTAGCCAAAAACATTCAGTACTTC. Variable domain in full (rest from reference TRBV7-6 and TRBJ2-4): GAGVSQSPRYKVTKRGQDVALRCDPISGHVSLYWYRQALGQGPEFLTYFNYEAQQDKSGLPNDRFSAERPEGSISTLTIQRTEQRDSAMYRCASSLGRSSGLAKNIQYFGAGTRLSVL.